The next 21 T cell receptor beta chains were all read from a single sample in a study of Graves' ophthalmopathy and Graves' hyperthyroidism. Amplified TCR beta CDR3 regions were obtained using RNA transcripts as template. The authors performed first-round RT-PCR with HTBI primers and then a second-round multiplex PCR. Each CDR3 protein is one row after TCRdb ran MiXCR on the multiplex PCR reads. This table holds 400,000 to 450,000 distinct CDR3 sequences, 20% to 25% found once. Specimen: peripheral blood. The receptors come from a woman between 18 and 29 years old with stable Graves' hyperthyroidism.

The chain uses TRBV6-1 and TRBJ1-6, with TRBD1 matching 9 bases. This CDR3 spans 13 amino acids. Per germline, CDR1 MNHNS and CDR2 SASEGT. J was trimmed by 7 bases and V by 6 bases; bases with no gene match: 1. CDR3 residues: CASRTGGNSPLHF. The CDR3 DNA reads as TGTGCCAGCAGGACAGGGGGAAATTCACCCCTCCACTTT.

This clonotype has a count of ten or more. The chain recombines TRBV19 with TRBJ2-7; TRBD2 matches 10 bases. CDR3 length: 14 residues. The germline gives CDR1 LNHDA, CDR2 SQIVND (reference sequence). V shed 3 bases, J shed 3 bases, and the junction held 2 bases outside the gene matches. The CDR3 loop is CASSMGLAFYEQYF. The DNA for the CDR3 is TGTGCCAGTAGTATGGGACTAGCGTTCTACGAGCAGTACTTC.

This clonotype was found many times. DNA for the CDR3: TGTGCCAGCAGCCGCGGACCGGTCTACGAGCAGTACTTC. Its translation: CASSRGPVYEQYF. The rearrangement links TRBV7-2 to TRBJ2-7; D not certain. CDR3 size: 13 residues. Germline V gene data show CDR1 as SGHTA and CDR2 as FQGNSA. The germline V and J ends were trimmed by 5 bases and 3 bases, with 11 bases remaining between them.

The genes are TRBV30 and TRBJ2-5, with D uncertain. This CDR3 has 11 residues. Germline CDR1 GTSNPN, CDR2 SVGIG (reference sequence). Trimming took off 4 bases at V and 2 bases at J, with 5 bases between the two ends. The CDR3 region has the DNA TGTGCCTGGAAGGCACAAGAGACCCAGTACTTC. Translated, it gives CAWKAQETQYF. Full variable domain (rest looked up from reference TRBV30 and TRBJ2-5): SQTIHQWPATLVQPVGSPLSLECTVEGTSNPNLYWYRQAAGRGLQLLFYSVGIGQISSEVPQNLSASRPQDRQFILSSKKLLLSDSGFYLCAWKAQETQYFGPGTRLLVL.

This clonotype was picked up many times. The V gene is TRBV27, the J gene TRBJ1-5, with a possible D match to TRBD1 (6 bases). The CDR3 has 14 amino acids. The V and J ends lost 5 bases and 6 bases respectively, with 14 bases between them. Germline CDR1 reads MNHEY; CDR2 reads SMNVEV (reference sequence). CDR3 bases: TGTGCCAGCAGTATCGCCCGGGGGGCTCAGCCCCAGCATTTT. As protein: CASSIARGAQPQHF.

This clonotype was counted at least ten times. The gene calls are TRBV25-1 and TRBJ2-2; 8 bases are shared with TRBD2. After removal of 9 bases from V and 5 bases from J, the junction contained 11 bases not matched to a gene. The CDR3 runs 15 residues. Germline CDR1 and CDR2: MGHDK and SYGVNS. The CDR3 loop is CASMSGRARTGELFF. In DNA, the CDR3 is TGTGCCAGTATGAGCGGGAGAGCTCGGACCGGGGAGCTGTTTTTT.

This clonotype was found many times. The chain is built from TRBV28 and TRBJ2-7; the D gene is possibly TRBD1 (5 bases). There are 16 residues in the CDR3. The ends were cut back, 3 bases at V and 2 bases at J, with 17 bases in the middle. Germline CDR1 is MDHEN and CDR2 is SYDVKM. CDR3 coding DNA: TGTGCCAGCAGTTTGAACCCGGGTAGGGGCCCCTACGAGCAGTACTTC. Translated, it gives CASSLNPGRGPYEQYF.

The CDR3 DNA follows: TGTGCCAGTACGTCTAGGGGGTTTGGGGGGGATCAGCCCCAGCATTTT. It is translated as CASTSRGFGGDQPQHF. V and J are TRBV19 and TRBJ1-5; a weak D match, TRBD1 (6 bases). V was trimmed by 7 bases and J by 5 bases, leaving 21 bases between them. Germline V gene sequence: CDR1 LNHDA, CDR2 SQIVND (reference sequence). This CDR3 spans 16 amino acids. Combining the CDR3 with reference TRBV19 and TRBJ1-5 gives the whole variable domain DGGITQSPKYLFRKEGQNVTLSCEQNLNHDAMYWYRQDPGQGLRLIYYSQIVNDFQKGDIAEGYSVSREKKESFPLTVTSAQKNPTAFYLCASTSRGFGGDQPQHFGDGTRLSIL.

The rearrangement uses TRBV27 and TRBJ2-5; 7 bases agree with TRBD1. Germline CDR1 is MNHEY and CDR2 is SMNVEV (reference sequence). This CDR3 is 14 amino acids long. The J segment lost 8 bases and the V segment lost 6 bases, leaving 12 bases of the junction unmatched. CDR3 coding DNA: TGTGCCAGCAGCTTCACAGGGGATCGGCTAACCCAGTACTTC. It yields the protein CASSFTGDRLTQYF.

This clonotype showed up many times. The gene calls are TRBV20-1 and TRBJ1-2; D uncertain. The V end lost 3 bases, the J end lost 4 bases, and 9 bases lay between the germline ends. Per germline, CDR1 DFQATT and CDR2 SNEGSKA (reference sequence). This CDR3 has 12 amino acids. In DNA form, the CDR3 reads TGCAGTGCTAGCCGGAGGCCCTATGGCTACACCTTC. This encodes CSASRRPYGYTF.

This clonotype was counted ten times or more. The V and J genes are TRBV27 and TRBJ2-2, with 7 nucleotides matching TRBD2. Germline values: CDR1 MNHEY, CDR2 SMNVEV (reference sequence). The CDR3 runs 16 residues. V lost 2 bases and J lost 3; bases outside the gene matches: 6. The CDR3 DNA reads TGTGCCAGCAGTTTAAAGACCGGGGGGTACACCGGGGAGCTGTTTTTT. This sequence encodes CASSLKTGGYTGELFF.

The sample holds a few counts of this clonotype. The chain uses TRBV5-1 and TRBJ1-6, with D perhaps TRBD1 (5 bases). CDR1 SGHRS and CDR2 YFSETQ come from the germline V gene. V was cut by 4 bases and J by 7 bases, with 15 bases left in between. This CDR3 spans 15 amino acids. DNA for the CDR3: TGCGCCAGCAGCCCGGAACTCTGGGGGAATTCACCCCTCCACTTT. It translates to CASSPELWGNSPLHF.

This clonotype was seen at least ten times. The chain couples TRBV6-1 to TRBJ2-5; D not resolved. The length of the CDR3 is 12 residues. Germline V gene data show CDR1 as MNHNS and CDR2 as SASEGT. With 4 bases removed from V and 5 bases from J, the gap between germline ends came to 8 bases. CDR3 protein: CASSGGRETQYF. The CDR3 DNA sequence: TGTGCCAGCAGTGGGGGTCGGGAGACCCAGTACTTC.

Many counts were recorded for this clonotype. The J gene is TRBJ1-5, the V gene TRBV6-1; 10 bases fit TRBD1. Looked up from germline, CDR1 is MNHNS and CDR2 is SASEGT. Trimming cost V 10 bases and J 6 bases; bases outside gene matches: 6. The length of the CDR3 is 13 residues. In DNA form, the CDR3 reads TGTGCCATAGGACAGGGGGAGGTTCAGCCCCAGCATTTT. Its protein product is CAIGQGEVQPQHF.

The chain employs TRBV10-3 and TRBJ2-7, with no clear D. The CDR3 consists of 14 residues. V was pared by 0 bases and J by 3 bases, with 9 bases between. CDR1 and CDR2 from the germline V gene are ENHRY and SYGVKD. This CDR3 reads CAISESRKVYEQYF. The CDR3 region has the DNA TGTGCCATCAGTGAGTCCCGCAAGGTCTACGAGCAGTACTTC.

At least ten counts were recorded for this clonotype. V and J are TRBV30 and TRBJ1-5; TRBD1 matches at 7 bases. CDR3 length: 13 residues. Germline assignment: CDR1 GTSNPN and CDR2 SVGIG (reference sequence). The V gene end was trimmed by 2 bases and the J gene end by 4 bases; junction bases not matched to a gene: 2. CDR3 in amino acids: CAWSSGGNQPQHF. CDR3 in DNA: TGTGCCTGGAGTTCAGGGGGGAATCAGCCCCAGCATTTT.

This clonotype was seen ten or more times. The chain joins TRBV6-5 to TRBJ2-7; D is possibly TRBD2 (6 bases). The germline V and J ends were trimmed by 10 bases and 2 bases, with 15 bases remaining between them. There are 13 residues in the CDR3. Germline V gene data show CDR1 as MNHEY and CDR2 as SVGAGI. In DNA form, the CDR3 reads TGTGCCACGAAGCGGGCCGGACCCTACGAGCAGTACTTC. It specifies CATKRAGPYEQYF.

A word on this clonotype: The junction departs from germline at one end; a sequencing error may be responsible. CDR3 nucleotide sequence: TGTGCCAGCAGTCAAGCGGGCAGGGTGGATCGGGAGCAGTACTTC. It codes for CASSQAGRVDREQYF. The J gene is TRBJ2-7, the V gene TRBV2; perhaps TRBD2 as D (6 bases). The CDR3 is 15 residues long. Looked up from germline, CDR1 is SNHLY and CDR2 is FYNNEI.

This clonotype was seen a few times. This chain joins TRBV19 and TRBJ2-5; 8 bases are a match to TRBD1. The germline gives CDR1 LNHDA, CDR2 SQIVND (reference sequence). V lost 5 bases to trimming and J lost 3 bases; unmatched junction nucleotides: 5. The CDR3 is 14 residues long. CDR3 sequence: CASSEGQDEETQYF. The CDR3 DNA reads as TGTGCCAGTAGTGAGGGACAGGATGAAGAGACCCAGTACTTC.

This clonotype was seen many times. The chain is built from TRBV19 and TRBJ2-7; 8 bases align to TRBD2. Germline CDR1 and CDR2: LNHDA and SQIVND (reference sequence). Trimming cost V 10 bases and J 4 bases; bases outside gene matches: 15. There are 15 residues in the CDR3. DNA for the CDR3: TGTGCCACCAGGAGGCGGGAGGCCGGAGGTTACGAGCAGTACTTC. Its translation is CATRRREAGGYEQYF.

The chain uses TRBV19 and TRBJ1-2; 7 nucleotides line up with TRBD1. Germline lookup yields CDR1 LNHDA and CDR2 SQIVND (reference sequence). This CDR3 has 16 amino acids. V trimming: 4 bases; J trimming: 3 bases; junction bases outside the gene matches: 11. Here the CDR3 reads CASSKAGQDYYYGYTF. In DNA form, the CDR3 reads TGTGCCAGTAGTAAGGCAGGACAGGATTACTACTATGGCTACACCTTC.